This T cell receptor (beta chain) originates from a study of radiotherapy plus CTLA-4 blockade in lung cancer. The overall study: Objective response was observed in roughly a sixth of patients, and disease control in approximately 33%. The study's findings and limits: Strongest reported response predictors: early blood clone changes and post-radiation interferon-beta. Clones derived from tumor TCRs expanded in blood after radiotherapy plus ipilimumab.

With regard to this clone: What it binds is unknown.

Alongside CTLA-4 blockade with ipilimumab, patients with chemo-refractory metastatic non-small-cell lung cancer received focal radiation. Some clones are missing from TCRdb's copy, which holds only in-frame ones; the method was immunoSEQ multiplex PCR. The sample includes more than 90,000 clones, approximately 77% seen only once; the top ten take 3% to 4%. The material sequenced was peripheral blood, taken from a patient treated with radiotherapy plus ipilimumab. The receptor's source is a human donor with non-small cell lung cancer that progressed on radiotherapy plus ipilimumab. Some clones in this sample may be carry-over from other donors' samples.

In DNA, the CDR3 is TGCGCCAGCAGCTCACAGGAACGAGGCACCATATATTTT. Protein: CASSSQERGTIYF. The gene calls are TRBV5-1 and TRBJ1-3; D is perhaps TRBD1 (5 bases). The germline V and J ends were trimmed by 3 bases and 9 bases, with 13 bases remaining between them. CDR1 and CDR2 (germline): SGHRS, YFSETQ. The CDR3 is 13 amino acids.